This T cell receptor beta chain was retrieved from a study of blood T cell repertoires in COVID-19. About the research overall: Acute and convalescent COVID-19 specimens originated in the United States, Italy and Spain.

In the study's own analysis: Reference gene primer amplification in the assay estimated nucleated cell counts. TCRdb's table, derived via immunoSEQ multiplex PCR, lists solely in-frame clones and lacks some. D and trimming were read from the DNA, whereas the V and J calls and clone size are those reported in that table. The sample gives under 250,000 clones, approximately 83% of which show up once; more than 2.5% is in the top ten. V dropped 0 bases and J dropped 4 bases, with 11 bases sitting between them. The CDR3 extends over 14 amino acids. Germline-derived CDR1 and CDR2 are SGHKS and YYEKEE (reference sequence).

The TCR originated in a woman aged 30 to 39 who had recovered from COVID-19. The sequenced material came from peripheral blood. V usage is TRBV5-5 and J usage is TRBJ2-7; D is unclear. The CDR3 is CASSLVPRRYEQYF. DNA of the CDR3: TGTGCCAGCAGCTTGGTCCCTAGGCGGTACGAGCAGTACTTC. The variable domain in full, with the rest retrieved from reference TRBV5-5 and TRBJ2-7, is DAGVTQSPTHLIKTRGQQVTLRCSPISGHKSVSWYQQVLGQGPQFIFQYYEKEERGRGNFPDRFSARQFPNYSSELNVNALLLGDSALYLCASSLVPRRYEQYFGPGTRLTVT.